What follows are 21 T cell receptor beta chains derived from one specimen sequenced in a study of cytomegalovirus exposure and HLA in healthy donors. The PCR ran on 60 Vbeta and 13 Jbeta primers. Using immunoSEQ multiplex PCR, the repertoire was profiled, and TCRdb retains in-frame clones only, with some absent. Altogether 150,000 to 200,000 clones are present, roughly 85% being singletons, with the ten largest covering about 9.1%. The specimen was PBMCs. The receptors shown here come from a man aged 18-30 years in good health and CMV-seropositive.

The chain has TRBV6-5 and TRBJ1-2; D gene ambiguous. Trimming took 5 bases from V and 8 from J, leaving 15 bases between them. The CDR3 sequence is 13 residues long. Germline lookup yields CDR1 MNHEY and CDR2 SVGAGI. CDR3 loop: CASSDFPGTGYTF. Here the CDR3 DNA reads TGTGCCAGCAGTGACTTTCCAGGTACCGGCTACACCTTC.

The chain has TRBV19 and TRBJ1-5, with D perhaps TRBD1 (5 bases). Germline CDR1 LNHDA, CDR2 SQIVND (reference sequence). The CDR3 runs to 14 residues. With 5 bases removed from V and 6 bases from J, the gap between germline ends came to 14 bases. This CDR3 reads CASSPNPGPQPQHF. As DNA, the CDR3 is TGTGCCAGTAGTCCGAACCCAGGGCCTCAGCCCCAGCATTTT.

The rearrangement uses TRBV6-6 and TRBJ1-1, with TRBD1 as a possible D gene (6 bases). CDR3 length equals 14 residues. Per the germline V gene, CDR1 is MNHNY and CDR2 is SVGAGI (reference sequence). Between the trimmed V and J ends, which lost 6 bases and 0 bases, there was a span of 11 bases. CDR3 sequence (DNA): TGTGCCAGCAGGGGGGCCATGATGAACACTGAAGCTTTCTTT. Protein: CASRGAMMNTEAFF.

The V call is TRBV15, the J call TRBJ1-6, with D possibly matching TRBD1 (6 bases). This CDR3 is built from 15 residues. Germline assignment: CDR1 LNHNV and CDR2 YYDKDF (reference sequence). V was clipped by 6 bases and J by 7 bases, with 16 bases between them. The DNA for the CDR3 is TGTGCCACCAGAGCCGGGGGGGCTGAAAATTCACCCCTCCACTTT. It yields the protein CATRAGGAENSPLHF.

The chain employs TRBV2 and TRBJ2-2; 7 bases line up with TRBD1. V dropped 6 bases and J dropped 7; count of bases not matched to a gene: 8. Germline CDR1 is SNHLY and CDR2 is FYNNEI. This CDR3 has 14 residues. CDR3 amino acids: CASSTDRRNGELFF. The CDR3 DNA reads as TGTGCCAGCAGCACGGACAGGCGGAACGGGGAGCTGTTTTTT.

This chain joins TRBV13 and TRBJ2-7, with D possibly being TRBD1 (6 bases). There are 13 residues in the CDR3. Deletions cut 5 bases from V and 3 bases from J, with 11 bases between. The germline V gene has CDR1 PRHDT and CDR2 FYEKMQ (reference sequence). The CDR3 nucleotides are TGTGCCAGCAGCACTCGGACAGACTACGAGCAGTACTTC. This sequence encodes CASSTRTDYEQYF.

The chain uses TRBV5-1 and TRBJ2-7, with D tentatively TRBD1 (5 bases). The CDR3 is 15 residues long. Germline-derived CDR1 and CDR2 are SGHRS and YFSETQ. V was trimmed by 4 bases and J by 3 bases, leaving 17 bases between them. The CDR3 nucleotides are TGCGCCAGCAGCCTGGATGGGGTAAGGGGCTACGAGCAGTACTTC. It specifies CASSLDGVRGYEQYF.

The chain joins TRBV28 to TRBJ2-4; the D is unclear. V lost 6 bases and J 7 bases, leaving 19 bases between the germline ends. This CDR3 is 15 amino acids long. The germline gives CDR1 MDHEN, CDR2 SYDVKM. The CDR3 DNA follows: TGTGCCAGCAGCTTTGCAGGTCTCCAAAGGAACATTCAGTACTTC. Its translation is CASSFAGLQRNIQYF.

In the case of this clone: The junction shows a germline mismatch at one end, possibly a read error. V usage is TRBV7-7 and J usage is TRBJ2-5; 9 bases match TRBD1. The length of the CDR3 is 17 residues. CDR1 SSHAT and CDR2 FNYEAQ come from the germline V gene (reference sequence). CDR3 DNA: TGTGCTAGCAGCTTAGGGGGAACAGGGGGCCGGGGTGAGACCCAGTACTTC. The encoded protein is CASSLGGTGGRGETQYF.

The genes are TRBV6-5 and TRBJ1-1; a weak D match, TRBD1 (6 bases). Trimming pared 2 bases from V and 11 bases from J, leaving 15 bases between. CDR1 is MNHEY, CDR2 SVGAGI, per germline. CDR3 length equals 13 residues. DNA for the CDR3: TGTGCCAGCAGTTACGGTCTGGGGACACGGGCTTTCTTT. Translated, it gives CASSYGLGTRAFF.

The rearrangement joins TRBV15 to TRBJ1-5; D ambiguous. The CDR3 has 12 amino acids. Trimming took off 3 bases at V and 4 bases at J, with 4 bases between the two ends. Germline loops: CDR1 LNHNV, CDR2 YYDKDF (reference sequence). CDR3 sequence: CATSRENQPQHF. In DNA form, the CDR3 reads TGTGCCACCAGCAGGGAGAATCAGCCCCAGCATTTT.

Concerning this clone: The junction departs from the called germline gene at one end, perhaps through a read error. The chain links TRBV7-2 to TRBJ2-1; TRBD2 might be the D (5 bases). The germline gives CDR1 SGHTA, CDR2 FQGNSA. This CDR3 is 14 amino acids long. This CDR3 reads CASSLGYYGDEHFF. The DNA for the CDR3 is TGTGCCAGCAGCTTAGGTTACTACGGGGATGAGCACTTCTTC.

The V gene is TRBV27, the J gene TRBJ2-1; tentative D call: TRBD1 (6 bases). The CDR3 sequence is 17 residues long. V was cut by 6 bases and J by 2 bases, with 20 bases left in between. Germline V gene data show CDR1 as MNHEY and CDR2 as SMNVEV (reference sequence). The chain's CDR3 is CASSRDDTWGPYNEQFF. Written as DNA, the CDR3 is TGTGCCAGCAGCCGCGATGATACGTGGGGGCCCTACAATGAGCAGTTCTTC.

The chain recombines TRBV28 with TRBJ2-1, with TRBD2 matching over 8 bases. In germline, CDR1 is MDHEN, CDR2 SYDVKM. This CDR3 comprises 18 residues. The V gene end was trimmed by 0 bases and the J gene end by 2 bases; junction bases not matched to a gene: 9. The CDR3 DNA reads TGTGCCAGCAGTTTATGGGTTAGCGGGGTGGGAGCCTACAATGAGCAGTTCTTC. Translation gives CASSLWVSGVGAYNEQFF.

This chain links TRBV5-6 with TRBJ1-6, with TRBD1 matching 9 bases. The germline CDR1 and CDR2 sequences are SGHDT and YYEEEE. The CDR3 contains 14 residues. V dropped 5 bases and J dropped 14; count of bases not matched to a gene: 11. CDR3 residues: CASSSGTGWNALHF. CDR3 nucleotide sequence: TGTGCCAGCAGTTCCGGGACAGGGTGGAACGCCCTCCACTTT.

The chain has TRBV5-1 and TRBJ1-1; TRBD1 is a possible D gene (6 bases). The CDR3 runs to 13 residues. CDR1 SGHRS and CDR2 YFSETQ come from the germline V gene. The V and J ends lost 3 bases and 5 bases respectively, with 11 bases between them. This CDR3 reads CASSWEGGTEAFF. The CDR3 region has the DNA TGCGCCAGCAGCTGGGAGGGGGGGACTGAAGCTTTCTTT.

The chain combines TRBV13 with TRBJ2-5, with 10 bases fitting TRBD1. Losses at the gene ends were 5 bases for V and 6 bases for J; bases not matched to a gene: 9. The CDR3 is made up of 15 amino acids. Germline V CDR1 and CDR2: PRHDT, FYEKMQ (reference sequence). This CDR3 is CASSPGTGEQKTQYF. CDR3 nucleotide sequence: TGTGCCAGCAGCCCAGGGACAGGGGAGCAAAAGACCCAGTACTTC. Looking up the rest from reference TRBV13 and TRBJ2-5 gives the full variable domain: AAGVIQSPRHLIKEKRETATLKCYPIPRHDTVYWYQQGPGQDPQFLISFYEKMQSDKGSIPDRFSAQQFSDYHSELNMSSLELGDSALYFCASSPGTGEQKTQYFGPGTRLLVL.

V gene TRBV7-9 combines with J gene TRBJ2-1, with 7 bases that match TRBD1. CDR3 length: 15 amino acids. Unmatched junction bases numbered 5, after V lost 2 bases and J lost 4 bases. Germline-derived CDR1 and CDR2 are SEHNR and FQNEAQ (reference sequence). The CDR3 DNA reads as TGTGCCAGCAGCTTACGGGACAGCCAATACAATGAGCAGTTCTTC. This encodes CASSLRDSQYNEQFF.

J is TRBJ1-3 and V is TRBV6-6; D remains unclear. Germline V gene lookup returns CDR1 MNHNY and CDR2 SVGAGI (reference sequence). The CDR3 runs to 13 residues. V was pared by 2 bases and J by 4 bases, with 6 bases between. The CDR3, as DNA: TGTGCCAGCAGTTACCCCGGGGGAAACACCATATATTTT. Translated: CASSYPGGNTIYF.

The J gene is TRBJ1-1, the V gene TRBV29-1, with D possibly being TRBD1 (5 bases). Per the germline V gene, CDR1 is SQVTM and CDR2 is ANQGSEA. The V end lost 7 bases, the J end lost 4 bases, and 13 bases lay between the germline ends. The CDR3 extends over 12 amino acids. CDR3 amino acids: CSGGVAVTEAFF. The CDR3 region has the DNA TGCAGCGGGGGGGTGGCGGTCACTGAAGCTTTCTTT.

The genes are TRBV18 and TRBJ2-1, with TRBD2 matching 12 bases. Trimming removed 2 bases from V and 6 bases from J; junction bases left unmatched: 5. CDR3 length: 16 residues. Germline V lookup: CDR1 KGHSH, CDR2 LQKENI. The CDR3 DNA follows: TGTGCCAGCTCACCAAGACTAGCGGGAGTTGTCAATGAGCAGTTCTTC. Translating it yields CASSPRLAGVVNEQFF.